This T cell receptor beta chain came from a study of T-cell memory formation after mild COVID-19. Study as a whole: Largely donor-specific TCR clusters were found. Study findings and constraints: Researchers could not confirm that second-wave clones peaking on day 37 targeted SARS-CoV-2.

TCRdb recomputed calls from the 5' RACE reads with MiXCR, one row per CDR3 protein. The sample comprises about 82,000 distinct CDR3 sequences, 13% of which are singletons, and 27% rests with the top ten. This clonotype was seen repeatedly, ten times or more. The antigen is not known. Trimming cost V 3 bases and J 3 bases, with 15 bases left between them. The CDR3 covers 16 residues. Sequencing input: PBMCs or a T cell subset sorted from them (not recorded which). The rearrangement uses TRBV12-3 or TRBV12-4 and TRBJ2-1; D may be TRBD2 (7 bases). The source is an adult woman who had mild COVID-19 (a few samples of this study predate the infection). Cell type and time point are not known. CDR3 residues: CASSLGASGFYNEQFF. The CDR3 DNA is TGTGCCAGCAGTTTGGGGGCTAGCGGTTTCTACAATGAGCAGTTCTTC.